Each of the 17 T cell receptor beta chains below was sequenced from the same sample in a study of early T cells in non-severe SARS-CoV-2 infection. TCRdb redid the calling of the 5' RACE reads with MiXCR, one entry per CDR3 protein. This sample has tens of thousands of distinct CDR3 sequences, with 14% found just once. The specimen was whole blood. The receptor source for this set is an adult who was a healthcare worker with PCR-confirmed SARS-CoV-2 infection or an uninfected control (not recorded which).

This sequence joins TRBV20-1 and TRBJ2-2, with no clear D. V was cut by 0 bases and J by 1 base, with 9 bases left in between. CDR1 and CDR2 from the germline V gene are DFQATT and SNEGSKA (reference sequence). The CDR3 has 15 amino acids. The CDR3 sequence: CSARDPRKNTGELFF. The DNA for the CDR3 is TGCAGTGCTAGAGACCCACGCAAGAACACCGGGGAGCTGTTTTTT.

The chain has TRBV6-5 and TRBJ1-1; unclear D gene. V lost 0 bases and J 1 base, leaving 9 bases between the germline ends. The CDR3 totals 15 residues. Germline V lookup: CDR1 MNHEY, CDR2 SVGAGI. The CDR3 DNA follows: TGTGCCAGCAGTTACTCGCAGAGTCCGAACACTGAAGCTTTCTTT. Translated, it gives CASSYSQSPNTEAFF.

V gene TRBV4-2 combines with J gene TRBJ2-5; D unresolved. V was pared by 1 base and J by 1 base, with 10 bases between. CDR3 size: 15 residues. Germline V gene sequence: CDR1 LGHNA, CDR2 YNFKEQ. CDR3 in amino acids: CASSQGNYLQETQYF. The CDR3 bases are TGTGCCAGCAGCCAAGGCAACTACCTCCAAGAGACCCAGTACTTC.

This clonotype appeared a few times. The V and J genes are TRBV5-1 and TRBJ1-5; a possible D gene is TRBD1 (5 bases). Per germline, CDR1 SGHRS and CDR2 YFSETQ. V was pared by 0 bases and J by 6 bases, with 10 bases between. The CDR3 has 14 residues. The CDR3 nucleotides are TGCGCCAGCAGCTTGGAGGGGTCCACTCAGCCCCAGCATTTT. It translates to CASSLEGSTQPQHF. Drawing the rest from reference TRBV5-1 and TRBJ1-5, the complete variable domain is KAGVTQTPRYLIKTRGQQVTLSCSPISGHRSVSWYQQTPGQGLQFLFEYFSETQRNKGNFPGRFSGRQFSNSRSEMNVSTLELGDSALYLCASSLEGSTQPQHFGDGTRLSIL.

The chain is built from TRBV18 and TRBJ2-1, with 9 bases fitting TRBD1. Unmatched junction bases numbered 8, after V lost 4 bases and J lost 7 bases. The germline V gene has CDR1 KGHSH and CDR2 LQKENI. This CDR3 comprises 15 residues. The CDR3 region has the DNA TGTGCCAGCTCACTCGGGACAGGGCGTTTGAATGAGCAGTTCTTC. Translated, it gives CASSLGTGRLNEQFF.

As for this clonotype: A much bigger clone sits one base away, suggesting this may be a read error. V usage is TRBV11-2 and J usage is TRBJ1-5; 7 bases fit TRBD1. Germline V gene sequence: CDR1 SGHAT, CDR2 FQNNGV. The CDR3 length is 14 residues. The chain's CDR3 is CASSLGTVNQPKHF. CDR3 sequence (DNA): TGTGCCAGCAGCTTGGGGACAGTCAATCAGCCCAAGCATTTT.

In this sample, this clonotype turned up a few times. The chain couples TRBV6-6 to TRBJ1-1; D gene ambiguous. Per germline, CDR1 MNHNY and CDR2 SVGAGI (reference sequence). The CDR3 sequence is 14 residues long. Trimming cost V 2 bases and J 5 bases, with 12 bases left between them. The CDR3 spells CASSYAPLWTEAFF. Here the CDR3 DNA reads TGTGCCAGCAGTTACGCTCCCTTATGGACTGAAGCTTTCTTT.

In this sample, this clonotype turned up many times. V is TRBV19 and J is TRBJ2-3; D ambiguous. V lost 5 bases and J 0 bases, leaving 6 bases between the germline ends. The CDR3 runs 13 residues. Germline V gene lookup returns CDR1 LNHDA and CDR2 SQIVND (reference sequence). The CDR3 sequence is CASSGVSTDTQYF. The CDR3 DNA sequence: TGTGCCAGTAGTGGCGTTAGCACAGATACGCAGTATTTT.

This sequence joins TRBV20-1 and TRBJ2-3, with 9 bases lining up with TRBD2. Germline CDR1 is DFQATT and CDR2 is SNEGSKA (reference sequence). J was trimmed by 2 bases and V by 0 bases; bases with no gene match: 6. The CDR3 has 16 amino acids. CDR3 sequence: CSARDLLAGYTDTQYF. The CDR3 bases are TGCAGTGCTAGAGATTTGCTAGCGGGGTACACAGATACGCAGTATTTT.

At least ten counts were recorded for this clonotype. The chain combines TRBV5-5 with TRBJ1-1; tentatively, D is TRBD1 (5 bases). V was pared by 4 bases and J by 6 bases, with 16 bases between. The V gene's germline CDR1 is SGHKS and CDR2 YYEKEE (reference sequence). This CDR3 spans 14 amino acids. CDR3 protein: CASSKLTEVPEAFF. The CDR3 nucleotides read TGTGCCAGCAGCAAACTGACAGAAGTTCCTGAAGCTTTCTTT.

The V gene is TRBV7-2, the J gene TRBJ1-6; 7 bases align to TRBD1. Germline CDR1 and CDR2: SGHTA and FQGNSA. This CDR3 is 16 amino acids long. V trimming: 1 base; J trimming: 3 bases; junction bases outside the gene matches: 3. This CDR3 reads CASSLEGQFYNSPLHF. The CDR3 DNA reads as TGTGCCAGCAGCTTAGAGGGACAGTTCTATAATTCACCCCTCCACTTT.

The chain links TRBV5-5 to TRBJ1-4; no clear D. Looked up from germline, CDR1 is SGHKS and CDR2 is YYEKEE (reference sequence). V lost 4 bases, J lost 13 bases, and 14 bases lay in between. The CDR3 has 12 residues. CDR3 nucleotides: TGTGCCAGCAGCCCGCCCGGCCGGATACTGTTTTTT. Amino acids: CASSPPGRILFF.

This clonotype was observed at least ten times. The J gene is TRBJ2-1, the V gene TRBV28, with TRBD1 as a possible D gene (5 bases). V lost 7 bases and J 0 bases, leaving 13 bases between the germline ends. Germline V gives CDR1 MDHEN, CDR2 SYDVKM. CDR3 length equals 15 residues. CDR3 loop: CASILQGSSYNEQFF. For the CDR3, the DNA is TGTGCCAGCATTCTCCAGGGAAGCTCCTACAATGAGCAGTTCTTC.

This clonotype occurred a few times. The gene calls are TRBV10-3 and TRBJ2-1; D is unclear. Per germline, CDR1 ENHRY and CDR2 SYGVKD. The CDR3 sequence is 14 residues long. V shed 2 bases and J shed 0 bases, with 5 bases lying between them. The CDR3 DNA follows: TGTGCCATCAGTGAGGTGAGCTCCTACAATGAGCAGTTCTTC. Encoded protein: CAISEVSSYNEQFF.

The rearrangement uses TRBV20-1 and TRBJ2-3, with D hard to call. With 3 bases removed from V and 1 base from J, the gap between germline ends came to 5 bases. The CDR3 length is 12 residues. CDR1 and CDR2 from the germline V gene are DFQATT and SNEGSKA (reference sequence). CDR3 sequence (DNA): TGCAGTGCTAGGGGCCGCACAGATACGCAGTATTTT. Translated, it gives CSARGRTDTQYF.

This clonotype was observed a few times. V gene TRBV4-1 combines with J gene TRBJ1-2, with D hard to call. The CDR3 spans 15 residues. Germline V lookup: CDR1 MGHRA, CDR2 YSYEKL. Trimming took off 0 bases at V and 1 base at J, with 9 bases between the two ends. CDR3 protein: CASSQDRAFNYGYTF. The DNA of the CDR3 is TGCGCCAGCAGCCAAGATAGGGCCTTTAACTATGGCTACACCTTC.

This clonotype turned up a few times. The chain has TRBV7-6 and TRBJ2-3; D remains ambiguous. Germline V gene data show CDR1 as SGHVS and CDR2 as FNYEAQ. The ends were cut back, 5 bases at V and 0 bases at J, with 6 bases in the middle. The CDR3 has 13 residues. CDR3 bases: TGTGCCAGCAGCCCAAGTAGCACAGATACGCAGTATTTT. As protein: CASSPSSTDTQYF.